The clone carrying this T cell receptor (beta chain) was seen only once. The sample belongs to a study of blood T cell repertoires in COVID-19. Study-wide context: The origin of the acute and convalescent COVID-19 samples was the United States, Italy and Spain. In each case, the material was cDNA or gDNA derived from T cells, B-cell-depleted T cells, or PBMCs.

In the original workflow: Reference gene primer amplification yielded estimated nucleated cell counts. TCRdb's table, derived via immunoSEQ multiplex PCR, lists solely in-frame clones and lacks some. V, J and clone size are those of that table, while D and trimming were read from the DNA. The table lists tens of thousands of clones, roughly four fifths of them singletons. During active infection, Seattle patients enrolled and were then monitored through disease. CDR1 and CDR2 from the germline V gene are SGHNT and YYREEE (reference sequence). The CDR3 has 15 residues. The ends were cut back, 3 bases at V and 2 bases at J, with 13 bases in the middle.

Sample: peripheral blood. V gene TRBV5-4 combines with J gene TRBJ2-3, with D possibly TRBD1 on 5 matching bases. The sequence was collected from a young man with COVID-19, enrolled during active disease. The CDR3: CASSSVQGYTDTQYF. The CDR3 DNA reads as TGTGCCAGCAGCTCCGTGCAGGGATACACAGATACGCAGTATTTT.